This TCR beta chain was sequenced during a study of blood T cell repertoires in COVID-19 (TCRdb year 2020). Concerning the study at large: The collaborator samples originated in the United States, Italy and Spain and spanned the acute and convalescent phases of COVID-19. The prospective study material was composed of cDNA or gDNA derived from T cells, B-cell-depleted T cells, or PBMCs. Deeply sampled blood TCRbeta repertoires from subjects exposed to, actively infected with, or recovered from COVID-19 were included in the dataset. The repertoires were made available in a free public database intended to serve as a resource for research on the immune response to SARS-CoV-2. The samples were drawn from the first 160 participants of the ongoing ImmuneRACE study and from 1,254 subjects provided by 6 global collaborators. A de-identified subject ID, COVID-19 status, age in years and sex were almost always included in the sample metadata. Where HLA class I and class II types were available, the types were taken from metadata supplied by the sample provider, not from assay-based typing. Findings and caveats that apply to the study as a whole: The amount of clinical and demographic metadata varied by source and participant and was provided uncurated.

Collaborating institutions collected whole blood in K2EDTA tubes following their own protocols. For TCRbeta analysis, collaborator samples were shipped as frozen whole blood, as isolated PBMCs, or as DNA extracted from either sample type. The CDR3 holds 15 amino acids from the cysteine to the phenylalanine. Just the 45-base CDR3 DNA is kept, in frame starting at base 1. Compared with germline, V lacks 6 bases and J lacks 3 bases; bases without a gene match: 6. From the germline V gene, CDR1 is MNHEY and CDR2 is SVGAGI. TCRbeta CDR3 regions were amplified from genomic DNA using the immunoSEQ Assay, a bias-controlled multiplex PCR. From the authors' description of their analysis: The number of nucleated cells in each sample was estimated by amplification of reference gene primers within the assay. To quantify the absolute abundance of each unique TCRbeta CDR3 rearrangement, sequence reads were collapsed and filtered. For each sample, productive Simpson clonality was calculated by taking the square root of Simpson's diversity index across productive rearrangements. In TCRdb, the immuneACCESS table is reduced to in-frame sequences with V and J assigned. These tables do not hold every clone; where another copy was compared, an unresolved V gene accounts for under half, and the others remain unexplained. That table gives V, J and clone size, and the DNA gave D and trimming. The sample includes approximately 150,000 clones, with around nine tenths observed a single time. Roughly 2.1% of the sample lies in the top ten.

On this clone: Its antigen remains undetermined. Base qualities are not at hand, and no much larger clone is one base apart.

The receptor chain draws on TRBV6-5 and TRBJ1-5; 9 bases in the junction line up with TRBD1. Sequencing was performed on peripheral blood. This receptor was taken from a man between 65 and 85 years old with active COVID-19. The nucleotide sequence reads TGTGCCAGCAGATTGGACAGGGGTCTCAATCAGCCCCAGCATTTT. This gives the protein CASRLDRGLNQPQHF.